This TCR beta chain was found in a study of T cells in Graves' hyperthyroidism and ophthalmopathy. CDR3 length: 15 residues. The V gene's germline CDR1 is ENHRY and CDR2 SYGVKD. Trimming shortened V by 7 bases and J by 2 bases, and 15 bases separated the two germline ends. This clonotype was observed many times. Its matching antigen is unknown. Points from the study as a whole: Stable hyperthyroidism was told apart from ophthalmopathy by a model built on 13 V-J features. Before onset, by a median of around six months, the model predicted ophthalmopathy. In the blood, most expanded thyroid clonotypes above 0.001 appeared as well.

Amplification of TCR beta CDR3 regions was performed using RNA transcripts as template. First-round RT-PCR with HTBI primers amplified the TCR CDR3 region. TCRdb re-called the multiplex PCR reads through MiXCR, storing one row per CDR3 protein. The sample lists hundreds of thousands of distinct CDR3 sequences, 15% to 19% occurring once. The sequenced material came from blood. The gene calls are TRBV10-3 and TRBJ2-1; TRBD1 is a possible D gene (5 bases). The receptor was isolated from a woman under 30 with Graves' hyperthyroidism. CDR3 in amino acids: CAITLDNSPYNEQFF. CDR3 in DNA: TGTGCCATCACCCTGGACAACTCACCCTACAATGAGCAGTTCTTC.